The T cell receptor beta chain under discussion was sequenced for a study of shared clonotypes between healthy human individuals (TCRdb year 2020). Concerning the study at large: Two women and a few men aged 18 to 49 years were included in the cohort. Different laboratories and diverse techniques were used to prepare libraries and sequence TCR repertoires, to increase sequencing depth and limit assay-specific biases. Leukapheresis yielded between about 0.94 and 9 billion PBMCs per donor. Per donor, three plates each were used for CD4 naive and CD4 memory, two for CD8 naive, and one for CD8 memory. To estimate repertoire size and how much clonotypes are shared between individuals, the study performed deep sequencing of blood TCR repertoires from roughly five healthy adults. The paper as a whole reports these results and caveats: Sharing across four donors was observed for around 5% of naive CD4, over 3% of naive CD8, about 2.3% of memory CD4, and about 0.38% of memory CD8 clonotypes. Naive subsets generally had larger estimated clonotype richness than memory subsets did. Because the study included a small number of donors, the genetic and exposure-history diversity represented was limited. Sampling was restricted to blood, and TCR repertoires in tissue are likely to differ from TCR repertoires in blood. Pairwise subsampling led to the expectation that sequencing depth would affect the degree of clonotype sharing among donors. Incomplete sequencing was indicated by rarefaction of sorted-subset datasets, despite the large sequencing depth. Compared with non-shared clonotypes, the clonotypes found in all four sorted-subset donors had higher generation probabilities.

CD8 naive samples were obtained by positive selection for CCR7 among CD45RO-negative cells, yielding a CD45RA+CCR7+ population from which TemRA cells were excluded. The donors were healthy, HIV-negative adults who had no recently reported acute infections or vaccinations. Every donor was a Caucasian adult living in Nashville, Tennessee, USA. After blood collection by leukapheresis, PBMCs were isolated using Ficoll-Histopaque density gradient centrifugation and then cryopreserved in the vapor phase of liquid nitrogen. Analytical flow cytometry was used to check the purity and quantity of every magnetically sorted T cell population. Each sorted fraction had its genomic DNA isolated and then quantified by UV absorbance on a Nanodrop 2000c. Spanning cysteine to phenylalanine, the CDR3 consists of 15 amino acids. Only the CDR3 portion is preserved as DNA: 45 bases, with reading frame beginning at the first base. For CDR1 and CDR2, the germline V gene lists SGHRS and YFSETQ. The germline V and J ends show losses of 0 bases and 1 base respectively, and no gene match explains 3 bases of the junction.

TCR CDR3 regions were amplified from genomic DNA by multiplex PCR using the deep immunoSEQ assay. Extracted genomic DNA from each cell subset was distributed evenly across all wells of several immunoSEQ 96-well plates, and each plate was treated as a replicate. For sorted subsets, approximately 190 ng genomic DNA, equal to 25,000 to 35,000 T cell genomes, was loaded into each replicate PCR. The purified libraries were quantified using a Qubit 3.0 fluorometer, sized with a Bioanalyzer 2100, and then quantified again using the KAPA Library Quantification kit. A separate single-read 150-cycle Illumina NextSeq 550 flow cell was used to sequence each immunoSEQ 96-well plate. Under the source paper's analysis protocol: Because only junctional sequences without quality scores were contained in the immunoSEQ output, filtering matching that applied to full-length reads could not be performed. Sequences were annotated with PyIR, a Python wrapper for IgBLAST v1.9, and V/J genes and CDR3 were assigned using IMGT germline references. Reads were removed for weak V/J assignments (E-value above 1e-6), missing CDR3, stop codons, out-of-frame junctions, or ambiguous translated residues. V3J clonotypes were defined by identical inferred V gene, J gene, and CDR3 amino acid sequence. Percentage overlap between repertoires was calculated by dividing the number of shared unique clonotypes by the size of the smaller repertoire. RTK rarefaction, the Chao1 estimator, and Recon v2.1 estimates of unobserved clonotypes were used to assess repertoire richness. OLGA was used to compute generation probabilities for all TCRbeta clonotypes that the gDNA method yielded from a few donors. The table was pulled from immuneACCESS by TCRdb, which kept in-frame rearrangements only. Such tables lose some clones; where checked, under half of the loss comes from unresolved V genes, and the rest has no known cause. The V and J calls and clone size come from that table; D and trimming were worked out from the DNA. For this sample there are some 2,100,000 clones; roughly 91% appear just once. The ten largest clonotypes hold 1.5% to 2% of the sample.

With regard to this clone: Its antigen specificity is not known. Qualities for individual bases were not recorded, and no much larger clone is one base off. Additional DNA sequences in this sample encode the identical CDR3.

The rearranged segments are TRBV5-1 and TRBJ2-7, with 8 bases in between that match TRBD2. Sequencing was done on a sample of naive CD8+ T cells from PBMCs. The label giving this sample's cell subset or site can be read as: CD45RA+CCR7+. The receptor comes from a man aged 18 to 30 in good health. Some clones in this sample may be carry-over from other donors' samples. CDR3 protein: CASSLEPSGSYEQYF. The DNA sequence follows: TGCGCCAGCAGCTTGGAGCCTAGCGGGTCCTACGAGCAGTACTTC.